This TCR beta chain was captured by sequencing in a study of T cell responses to AZD1222 COVID-19 vaccine. TCRdb's table, derived via immunoSEQ multiplex PCR, lists solely in-frame clones and lacks some. The data hold roughly 92,000 clones, with around 90% observed a single time. CDR3 length: 13 residues. The trim removed 4 bases at V and 6 bases at J, leaving 3 bases unmatched. Germline V gene lookup returns CDR1 LGHDT and CDR2 YNNKEL (reference sequence). V gene TRBV3-1 (or the pseudogene TRBV3-2) combines with J gene TRBJ2-1; 7 nucleotides align to TRBD2. The input for sequencing was peripheral blood, taken 28 days after the second AZD1222 dose. The TCR comes from an adult who received the AZD1222 COVID-19 vaccine. CDR3 region: CASSPRLANEQFF. CDR3 nucleotide sequence: TGTGCCAGCAGCCCTCGACTAGCCAATGAGCAGTTCTTC.